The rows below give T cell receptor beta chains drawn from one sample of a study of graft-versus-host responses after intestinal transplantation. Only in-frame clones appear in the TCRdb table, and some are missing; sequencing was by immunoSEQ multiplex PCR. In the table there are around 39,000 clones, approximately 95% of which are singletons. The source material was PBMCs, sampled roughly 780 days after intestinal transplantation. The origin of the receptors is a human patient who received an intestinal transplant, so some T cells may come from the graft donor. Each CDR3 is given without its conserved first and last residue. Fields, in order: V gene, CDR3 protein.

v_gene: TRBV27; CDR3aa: ASSWVEGVGYNEQF
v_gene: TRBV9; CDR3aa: ASSPLPDRAAQETQY
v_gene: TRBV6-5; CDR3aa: ASREGGSEQF
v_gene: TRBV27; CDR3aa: ASSIRDGAYEQY
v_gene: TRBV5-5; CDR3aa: ASSPLTSGRETQY
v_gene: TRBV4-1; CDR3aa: ASSQEPSTSSYEQY
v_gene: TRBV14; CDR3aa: ASRHSGQPYGYT
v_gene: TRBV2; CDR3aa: ASSAGVGGRSPLH
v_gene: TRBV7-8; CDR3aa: ASSPAWGSQETQY
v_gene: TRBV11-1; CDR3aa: ASSLLGGGRAF
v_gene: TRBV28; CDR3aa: ASSSKYRDTLGGYT
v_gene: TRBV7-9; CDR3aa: ASSGTSGSMDTQY
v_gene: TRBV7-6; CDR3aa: ASSLVGGARDTIY
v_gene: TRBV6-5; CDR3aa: ASSYSRTGRYIQY
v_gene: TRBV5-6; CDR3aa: ASSPVSWTQEDNTGELF
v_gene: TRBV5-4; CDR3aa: ASSKGQGHYEQY
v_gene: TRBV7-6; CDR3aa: ASSPGTGAAIQY
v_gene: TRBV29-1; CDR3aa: SALSLGGTSYNEQF
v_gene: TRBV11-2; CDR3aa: ASSLQGSSDEQF
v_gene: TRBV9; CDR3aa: ASGLGGETQY
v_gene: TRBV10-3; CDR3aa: AIRGSGGTDTQY
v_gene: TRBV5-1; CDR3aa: ASSPNSDTQY
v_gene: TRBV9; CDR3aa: ASSVEGADTQY
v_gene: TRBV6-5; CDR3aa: ASSGGQGTDTQY
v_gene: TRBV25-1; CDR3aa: ASSTRTSRAGETQY
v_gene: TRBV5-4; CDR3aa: ASSLVSGGAQVRETQY
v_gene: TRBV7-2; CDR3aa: ASSLDRQETQY
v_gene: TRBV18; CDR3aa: ASSPLRQTDTQY
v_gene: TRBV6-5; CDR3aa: ASSGSNYNEQF
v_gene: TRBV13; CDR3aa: ASSPKGAGGRGGNEQY
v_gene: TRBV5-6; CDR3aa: ASSLALADPDTQY
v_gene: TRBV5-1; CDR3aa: ASSLGRTGPTGELF
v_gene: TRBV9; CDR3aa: ASSGVAGGPDGSYNEQF
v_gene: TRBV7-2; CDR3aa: ASSLLVGGTGELF
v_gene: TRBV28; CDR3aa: ASSSTGTSHTDTQY
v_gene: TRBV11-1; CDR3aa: ASSLEPLGEKLF
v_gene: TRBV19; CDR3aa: ASSVTGSHNEQF
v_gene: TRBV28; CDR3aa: ASSLGAASELDTQY
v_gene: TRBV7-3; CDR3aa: ASTPGSYEQY
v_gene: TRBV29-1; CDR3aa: SVAESTGELF
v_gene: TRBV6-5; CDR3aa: ASSYSGGEAF
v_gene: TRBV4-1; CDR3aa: ASSRPGQLNSPLH
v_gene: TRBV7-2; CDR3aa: ASSLLAAYEQY
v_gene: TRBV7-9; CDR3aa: ASSRWTGGVGQPQH
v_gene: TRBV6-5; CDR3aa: ASSYSIGYGNTIY
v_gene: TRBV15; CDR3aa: ATSRDRAGGPGY
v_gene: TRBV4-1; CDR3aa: ASSQEPSWVEQY
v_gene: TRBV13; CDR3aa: ASSPPPAEGDEQF
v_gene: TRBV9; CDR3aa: ASSSSGNLAEQY